The next 31 T cell receptor delta chains were all read from a single sample in a study of gamma-delta chains in newborns, infants, children. TCRdb ran CATT on the reads. The sample lists around 5,900 delta-chain clones; 13% to 15% were seen once. Here the sequenced sample was blood, taken at baseline. These receptors were taken from a child who was a newborn, infant or young child, either healthy, febrile or measles-vaccinated (not recorded which).

Points on this clone: Just one base apart from a much larger clone, this may be a read error. The chain combines TRDV3 with TRDJ1, with 8 bases that match TRDD2. With 1 base clipped from V and 1 base from J, the junction kept 38 bases outside the gene matches. The CDR3 has 25 residues. CDR1 is TVYSNPD, CDR2 GDNSRS, per germline (reference sequence). In nucleotides, the CDR3 is TGTGCCTTTAATCTTCCTACCTACGTACCTAAGCTCGGGGATGCCCTGCCCCTCGGCACCGATAAACTCATCTTT. Translation: CAFNLPTYVPKLGDALPLGTDKLIF. Full variable domain (rest looked up from reference TRDV3 and TRDJ1): CDKVTQSSPDQTVASGSEVVLLCTYDTVYSNPDLFWYRIRPDYSFQFVFYGDNSRSEGADFTQGRFSVKHILTQKAFHLVISPVRTEDSATYYCAFNLPTYVPKLGDALPLGTDKLIFGKGTRVTVEP.

This clone is medium-sized. The chain uses TRDV2 and TRDJ1; 8 nucleotides match TRDD3. The CDR3 loop spans 19 amino acids. J lost 1 base, V lost 0 bases, and 15 bases had no gene match. In germline, CDR1 is GEAIGNYY, CDR2 EKD. The chain's CDR3 is CACDTVAVGDSVVTDKLIF. The CDR3 DNA sequence: TGTGCCTGTGACACCGTTGCAGTGGGGGATTCGGTTGTCACCGATAAACTCATCTTT.

The V gene is TRDV2, the J gene TRDJ1; D unclear. Per germline, CDR1 GEAIGNYY and CDR2 EKD. The CDR3 is 15 residues long. Trimming pared 0 bases from V and 10 bases from J, leaving 20 bases between. The CDR3 protein is CACDTVTPFYSILIF. The CDR3 DNA sequence: TGTGCCTGTGACACCGTAACGCCCTTTTATTCTATACTCATCTTT.

On this clone itself: A far larger clone is only one base removed, so a read error is likely. The sample contains more than one DNA sequence encoding this CDR3. The rearrangement links TRDV3 to TRDJ1; 12 bases align to TRDD3. Trimming removed 5 bases from V and 2 bases from J; junction bases left unmatched: 15. Per the germline V gene, CDR1 is TVYSNPD and CDR2 is GDNSRS (reference sequence). The CDR3 length is 17 residues. The CDR3 here is CALHAGYWGIQTDKLIF. The DNA of the CDR3 is TGTGCCCTACACGCCGGGTACTGGGGGATACAGACCGATAAACTCATCTTT. Full variable domain (remainder filled in from reference TRDV3 and TRDJ1): CDKVTQSSPDQTVASGSEVVLLCTYDTVYSNPDLFWYRIRPDYSFQFVFYGDNSRSEGADFTQGRFSVKHILTQKAFHLVISPVRTEDSATYYCALHAGYWGIQTDKLIFGKGTRVTVEP.

This clone occurred once. Just one base apart from a much larger clone, this may be a read error. This rearrangement joins TRDV1 to TRDJ1; D is perhaps TRDD2 (5 bases). This CDR3 is built from 23 residues. Looked up from germline, CDR1 is TSWWSYY and CDR2 is QGS. The CDR3 DNA reads TGTGCTCTTGGGGAAGGGTTTCTTCCCCTACGATTCCACTACTCCAAGTACACCGATAAACCCATCTTT. Translation: CALGEGFLPLRFHYSKYTDKPIF.

As concerns this clone: A far larger clone lies a single base away; this is likely a read error. The chain employs TRDV3 and TRDJ1, with 13 positions matching TRDD3. Per germline, CDR1 TVYSNPD and CDR2 GDNSRS (reference sequence). V shed 2 bases and J 3 bases; nucleotides not matched to a gene: 18. This CDR3 comprises 19 residues. The CDR3 bases are TGTGCCTTTGCCCCCCTTCCTACTGGGGGATACGAGGTCGCCGATAAACTCATCTTT. Its translation is CAFAPLPTGGYEVADKLIF.

This clone is classed as large. Distinct nucleotide sequences in the sample also encode this CDR3. This rearrangement joins TRDV3 to TRDJ2, with 11 bases identical to TRDD3. Losses at the gene ends were 2 bases for V and 1 base for J; bases not matched to a gene: 3. CDR3 size: 15 residues. CDR1 is TVYSNPD and CDR2 is GDNSRS in the germline V gene (reference sequence). The CDR3: CAFCTGGYLTAQLFF. For the CDR3, the DNA is TGTGCCTTTTGTACTGGGGGATATTTGACAGCACAACTCTTCTTT.

The table lists this clone with a few counts. Translating this DNA gives a protein that differs at residue 15 from the TCRdb one, which belongs to a much larger clone; a read error is likely, and the protein shown is this translation. The chain employs TRDV2 and TRDJ1, with 12 bases lining up with TRDD3. CDR1 and CDR2 from the germline V gene are GEAIGNYY and EKD. The CDR3 totals 17 residues. CDR3 in amino acids: CACDQLGDTAGTDKPIF. DNA for the CDR3: TGTGCCTGTGACCAACTGGGGGATACAGCCGGCACCGATAAACCCATCTTT.

This clone was recorded a few times. This chain joins TRDV1 and TRDJ1; no clear D gene. Trimming removed 1 base at V and 0 bases at J, with 24 bases between. Germline CDR1 reads TSWWSYY; CDR2 reads QGS. CDR3 size: 20 residues. CDR3 residues: CALGEPRIPRPSRYTDKLIF. The CDR3 DNA reads TGTGCTCTTGGGGAACCCCGAATCCCGAGACCATCCAGATACACCGATAAACTCATCTTT.

This chain joins TRDV1 and TRDJ1; D is ambiguous. Trimming pared 2 bases from V and 0 bases from J, leaving 37 bases between. CDR1 TSWWSYY and CDR2 QGS come from the germline V gene. This CDR3 comprises 24 residues. The CDR3 DNA reads as TGTGCTCTTGGGGAAGAGCCCCATCGTTGCCGGCCCGGCCTCTACTCCCAGTACACCGATAAACTCATCTTT. Translation gives CALGEEPHRCRPGLYSQYTDKLIF.

This clone was found a few times. V is TRDV2 and J is TRDJ3; 12 bases are a match to TRDD3. V shed 3 bases and J 2 bases; nucleotides not matched to a gene: 16. The CDR3 has 22 amino acids. Germline values: CDR1 GEAIGNYY, CDR2 EKD. The CDR3 region is CACDPIRGLGDTGPWDTRQMFF. In nucleotides, the CDR3 is TGTGCCTGTGACCCGATACGGGGACTGGGGGATACCGGACCCTGGGACACCCGACAGATGTTTTTC.

Details on this clone: For this DNA, TCRdb reports the protein of a much larger clone, which diverges at residue 13, most likely from a read error; the protein presented here is translated directly from the DNA. The CDR3 spells CAFREGYWGFGASDKLIF. The CDR3 DNA reads TGTGCCTTTAGGGAGGGGTACTGGGGGTTCGGCGCCTCCGATAAACTCATCTTT. V gene TRDV3 combines with J gene TRDJ1; TRDD3 matches at 8 bases. This CDR3 is built from 18 residues. The V and J ends lost 0 bases and 3 bases, in that order; junction bases with no gene match: 18. Germline assignment: CDR1 TVYSNPD and CDR2 GDNSRS (reference sequence).

The chain joins TRDV1 to TRDJ1; D ambiguous. V dropped 1 base and J dropped 8 bases, with 5 bases sitting between them. Germline lookup yields CDR1 TSWWSYY and CDR2 QGS. The CDR3 runs to 11 residues. The CDR3 loop reads CALGERRKLIF. The CDR3 region has the DNA TGTGCTCTTGGGGAACGGCGCAAACTCATCTTT.

This clone was recorded a few times. The rearrangement joins TRDV2 to TRDJ1; a weak D match, TRDD3 (6 bases). This CDR3 has 19 amino acids. From germline, CDR1 is GEAIGNYY and CDR2 EKD. The germline V and J ends were trimmed by 3 bases and 0 bases, with 25 bases remaining between them. The CDR3: CACDPLSVGGINNTDKLIF. In DNA form, the CDR3 reads TGTGCCTGTGACCCCTTATCAGTGGGGGGAATCAATAACACCGATAAACTCATCTTT.

This clone was picked up a small number of times. The chain carries TRDV1 and TRDJ1; D is perhaps TRDD3 (6 bases). This CDR3 comprises 13 residues. The V end was cut by 9 bases, the J end by 3 bases, with 14 bases between. The germline CDR1 and CDR2 sequences are TSWWSYY and QGS. The CDR3 loop reads CALRFLGSDKLIF. Written as DNA, the CDR3 is TGTGCTCTCCGTTTCCTGGGGTCCGATAAACTCATCTTT.

This clone rates as medium-sized. Within the sample, other DNA sequences also encode this same CDR3. The V gene is TRDV2, the J gene TRDJ1; 13 bases are shared with TRDD3. V gave up 0 bases and J gave up 5 bases; unmatched junction bases: 11. The CDR3 spans 18 residues. Germline lookup yields CDR1 GEAIGNYY and CDR2 EKD. The CDR3 reads CACDTVTGGYAIGDKLIF. The DNA of the CDR3 is TGTGCCTGTGACACCGTTACTGGGGGATACGCGATCGGGGATAAACTCATCTTT.

The chain carries TRDV1 and TRDJ2; 10 bases align to TRDD3. Germline V gives CDR1 TSWWSYY, CDR2 QGS. Unmatched junction bases numbered 24, after V lost 3 bases and J lost 5 bases. The CDR3 contains 22 residues. CDR3 region: CALGEPTVPTLVGGYVTAQLFF. The CDR3 DNA follows: TGTGCTCTTGGGGAGCCCACCGTTCCTACCCTCGTCGGGGGATACGTAACAGCACAACTCTTCTTT.

This clone is termed medium-sized. The gene calls are TRDV2 and TRDJ1; 13 bases match TRDD3. The length of the CDR3 is 19 residues. Germline-derived CDR1 and CDR2 are GEAIGNYY and EKD. J was trimmed by 0 bases and V by 0 bases; bases with no gene match: 9. CDR3 coding DNA: TGTGCCTGTGACACCCTTACTGGGGGATACGCGTCGTACACCGATAAACTCATCTTT. Translation: CACDTLTGGYASYTDKLIF.

The chain recombines TRDV1 with TRDJ1; 9 bases align to TRDD3. The CDR3 is 19 residues long. The trim removed 1 base at V and 0 bases at J, leaving 12 bases unmatched. Germline V gene data show CDR1 as TSWWSYY and CDR2 as QGS. CDR3 DNA: TGTGCTCTTGGGGAACAATCCCTTTACCTGGGGGATGACACCGATAAACTCATCTTT. Translated, it gives CALGEQSLYLGDDTDKLIF.

In this sample, this clone is medium-sized. CDR3 residues: CACDTVGASDSSWDTRQMFF. Here the CDR3 DNA reads TGTGCCTGTGACACCGTGGGGGCCTCGGACAGCTCCTGGGACACCCGACAGATGTTTTTC. The chain combines TRDV2 with TRDJ3; a weak D match, TRDD3 (6 bases). Germline V gives CDR1 GEAIGNYY, CDR2 EKD. This CDR3 spans 20 amino acids. V was shortened by 0 bases and J by 0 bases, with 17 bases between the two germline ends.

This clone showed up just a few times. This DNA translates differently at residue 15 from the TCRdb protein, which is that of a much larger clone; a read error is likely, and the protein shown is the DNA's own translation. This chain uses TRDV3 with TRDJ1, with a weak D call TRDD3 (5 bases). From germline, CDR1 is TVYSNPD and CDR2 GDNSRS (reference sequence). CDR3 length: 17 amino acids. CDR3 sequence reads: CAFVYSGFSEPLDKRIF. The CDR3, as DNA: TGTGCCTTCGTCTACTCTGGGTTTTCCGAGCCTCTTGATAAACGCATCTTT.

The chain has TRDV1 and TRDJ1; 12 bases match TRDD3. Germline-derived CDR1 and CDR2 are TSWWSYY and QGS. Losses at the gene ends were 1 base for V and 8 bases for J; bases not matched to a gene: 17. The CDR3 totals 19 residues. CDR3 residues: CALGEPDPTTGGYTHKLIF. In DNA form, the CDR3 reads TGTGCTCTTGGGGAACCGGATCCTACGACTGGGGGATACACCCACAAACTCATCTTT.

Concerning this clone itself: This may be a read error, as it is one base from a much larger clone. The genes are TRDV3 and TRDJ1; 12 positions agree with TRDD3. CDR3 length: 25 amino acids. From germline, CDR1 is TVYSNPD and CDR2 GDNSRS (reference sequence). The V segment lost 4 bases and the J segment 2 bases; nucleotides outside the gene matches: 38. CDR3 loop: CASRPSYDPNLGDTRIYGRTDKLIF. CDR3 sequence (DNA): TGTGCCTCGCGGCCTTCCTACGATCCTAACCTGGGGGATACGCGTATCTATGGGCGTACCGATAAACTCATCTTT.

This clone is judged medium-sized. The V and J genes are TRDV1 and TRDJ1; weak D call: TRDD3 (5 bases). The CDR3 sequence is 18 residues long. Trimming stripped 1 base from V and 7 bases from J, with 25 bases between. From germline, CDR1 is TSWWSYY and CDR2 QGS. In DNA, the CDR3 is TGTGCTCTTGGGGAACCGACGTCCCGGGGGCCCTCGTCCCTTAAACTCATCTTT. Amino acid sequence: CALGEPTSRGPSSLKLIF.

Relative to its sample, this clone is medium-sized. The chain uses TRDV2 and TRDJ1, with a possible D match to TRDD3 (6 bases). This CDR3 contains 14 residues. V was trimmed by 3 bases and J by 6 bases, leaving 16 bases between them. Germline V gives CDR1 GEAIGNYY, CDR2 EKD. The CDR3 DNA reads as TGTGCCTGTGACCCAATGGGGGCTCCACATAAACTCATCTTT. Translated, it gives CACDPMGAPHKLIF.

This clone has more than one count but fewer than ten. A much larger clone sits a single nucleotide away, making a read error possible. Other nucleotide sequences from this sample produce the same CDR3. The rearrangement links TRDV2 to TRDJ2; 7 bases align to TRDD3. This CDR3 is 13 amino acids long. Germline CDR1 reads GEAIGNYY; CDR2 reads EKD. The DNA of the CDR3 is TGTGCCTGTGACACCTGGGGGACAGCACAGCTCTTCTTT. Amino acid sequence: CACDTWGTAQLFF.

By proportion, this clone is medium-sized. The chain combines TRDV2 with TRDJ1, with 13 bases identical to TRDD3. CDR1 GEAIGNYY and CDR2 EKD come from the germline V gene. The CDR3 has 19 residues. V gave up 3 bases and J gave up 0 bases; unmatched junction bases: 12. The CDR3 here is CACDHVLGDTNPYTDKLIF. CDR3 coding DNA: TGTGCCTGTGACCACGTACTGGGGGATACGAACCCGTACACCGATAAACTCATCTTT.

At least ten counts were recorded for this clone. The genes are TRDV2 and TRDJ1; 10 bases are a match to TRDD3. The CDR3 runs 19 residues. V lost 0 bases, J lost 8 bases, and 20 bases stayed unmatched. Looked up from germline, CDR1 is GEAIGNYY and CDR2 is EKD. The CDR3: CACDTGQLLGDLSSTKLIF. The CDR3 DNA sequence: TGTGCCTGTGACACCGGGCAACTACTGGGGGATCTTTCATCTACGAAACTCATCTTT.

V is TRDV1 and J is TRDJ1; D remains ambiguous. The CDR3 contains 18 residues. Trimming stripped 0 bases from V and 0 bases from J, with 17 bases between. In germline, CDR1 is TSWWSYY, CDR2 QGS. The CDR3 coding sequence is TGTGCTCTTGGGGAACTGCAACTCCTCCACCTAAACACCGATAAACTCATCTTT. Its translation is CALGELQLLHLNTDKLIF.

J is TRDJ1 and V is TRAV29/DV5; 9 bases agree with TRDD3. CDR1 is NSMFDY and CDR2 is ISSIKDK in the germline V gene. The V segment lost 2 bases and the J segment 0 bases; nucleotides outside the gene matches: 20. The CDR3 consists of 20 residues. The DNA for the CDR3 is TGTGCAGCAAGTCCTACTCCCCCAACTGGGGGAGGATCCTACACCGATAAACTCATCTTT. As protein: CAASPTPPTGGGSYTDKLIF.

The chain recombines TRDV1 with TRDJ1, with 11 positions matching TRDD3. V shed 0 bases, J shed 0 bases, and the junction held 27 bases outside the gene matches. Germline assignment: CDR1 TSWWSYY and CDR2 QGS. The CDR3 is 25 residues long. The CDR3 sequence is CALGELEGGPIGWGILLGYTDKLIF. The CDR3 coding sequence is TGTGCTCTTGGGGAACTAGAGGGGGGTCCTATCGGCTGGGGGATACTACTGGGGTACACCGATAAACTCATCTTT.